This TCR beta chain was identified during a study of shared clonotypes between healthy human individuals. Study-wide background: The study drew on two women and a few men aged 18 to 49 as donors.

Clones were read by immunoSEQ multiplex PCR, and TCRdb kept only the in-frame ones, dropping some. The sample includes approximately 600,000 clones, around 95% of them seen just once. Naivety among CD8 cells was defined by CD45RO negativity and positive CCR7 selection, thereby excluding terminally differentiated effector memory CD45RA+ cells. All the donors were Caucasian adults who lived in Nashville, Tennessee. Material: naive CD8+ T cells sorted from blood. The TCR originated in a woman aged 30 to 39 in good health.

The CDR3 is CASSPPRLPNEQFF. In nucleotides, the CDR3 is TGTGCCAGCTCACCACCCCGGCTTCCCAATGAGCAGTTCTTC. The V gene is TRBV18, the J gene TRBJ2-1; D is unclear. Trimming removed 0 bases from V and 6 bases from J, with 9 bases in between. Germline lookup yields CDR1 KGHSH and CDR2 LQKENI. This CDR3 region has 14 residues.